The 10 T cell receptor beta chains below all came from one sample that was sequenced in a study of Ad26.COV2.S vaccination and SARS-CoV-2 variants. Sequenced by immunoSEQ multiplex PCR; TCRdb stores in-frame clones only, minus some. The table includes some 340,000 clones, 86% detected once. This sample's treatment: 15 to 20 received Ad26.COV2.S at low or high dose, single or two shots; 5 received placebo; per-sample allocation not given. Sampling happened 63 days after the first vaccine or placebo injection. Material: peripheral blood, obtained in a trial of Ad26.COV2.S vaccine versus placebo. The source of these receptors is a person aged 18-60 years who received the Ad26.COV2.S COVID-19 vaccine or a placebo.

A single count supports this clone. This chain connects TRBV6-6 to TRBJ1-1, with D unclear. The V gene's germline CDR1 is MNHNY and CDR2 SVGAGI (reference sequence). V was clipped by 2 bases and J by 5 bases, with 12 bases between them. This CDR3 region has 14 residues. The CDR3 DNA sequence: TGTGCCAGCAGTTACGTCAACGGGCAGACTGAAGCTTTCTTT. Protein sequence: CASSYVNGQTEAFF.

This rearrangement joins TRBV7-9 to TRBJ1-1; D is perhaps TRBD1 (5 bases). CDR1 SEHNR and CDR2 FQNEAQ come from the germline V gene (reference sequence). The CDR3 is 14 residues long. V gave up 0 bases and J gave up 7 bases, with 12 bases separating them. As DNA, the CDR3 is TGTGCCAGCAGCTTAGCGGGAGGGGTCCGTGAAGCTTTCTTT. Its translation is CASSLAGGVREAFF.

V gene TRBV12-5 combines with J gene TRBJ1-6, with D unclear. V was shortened by 0 bases and J by 10 bases, with 4 bases between the two germline ends. The CDR3 totals 12 residues. CDR1 and CDR2 (germline): LGHNT, FRNRAP. CDR3 nucleotide sequence: TGTGCTAGTGGTTTGGTCGGCTCACCCCTCCACTTT. Translating gives CASGLVGSPLHF.

This chain joins TRBV18 and TRBJ1-1; tentatively, D is TRBD1 (5 bases). Trimming left V 3 bases short and J 0 bases short, with 11 bases between. CDR1 is KGHSH, CDR2 LQKENI, per germline. The CDR3 loop spans 15 amino acids. The chain's CDR3 is CASSPGTDLNTEAFF. The CDR3 region has the DNA TGTGCCAGCTCACCGGGGACGGACTTGAACACTGAAGCTTTCTTT.

The chain combines TRBV4-1 with TRBJ2-5; TRBD1 or TRBD2 may be the D gene (5 bases each). The germline V gene has CDR1 MGHRA and CDR2 YSYEKL. Trimming left V 4 bases short and J 1 base short, with 13 bases between. The CDR3 is 15 residues long. The CDR3, as DNA: TGCGCCAGCAGCCCGGCCCCGGGGCGCCAAGAGACCCAGTACTTC. Amino acid sequence: CASSPAPGRQETQYF.

The V gene is TRBV3-1 (or the pseudogene TRBV3-2), the J gene TRBJ1-6; no clear D gene. Germline V gene sequence: CDR1 LGHDT, CDR2 YNNKEL (reference sequence). CDR3 length: 13 amino acids. Deletions cut 4 bases from V and 6 bases from J, with 7 bases between. The CDR3 sequence: CASSLQRNSPLHF. As DNA, the CDR3 is TGTGCCAGCAGCCTACAACGTAATTCACCCCTCCACTTT.

The DNA of the CDR3 is TGTGCCAGCAGTCCCACAGGGGCTCGAATGAACACTGAAGCTTTCTTT. It is translated as CASSPTGARMNTEAFF. V gene TRBV27 combines with J gene TRBJ1-1; 7 bases line up with TRBD1. Per the germline V gene, CDR1 is MNHEY and CDR2 is SMNVEV (reference sequence). V dropped 5 bases and J dropped 0; count of bases not matched to a gene: 9. The CDR3 loop spans 16 amino acids.

CDR3 in DNA: TGTGCCAGCAGGTCCCCCGGGCAGCACTATGGCTACACCTTC. Residues: CASRSPGQHYGYTF. The gene calls are TRBV27 and TRBJ1-2, with D unresolved. This CDR3 is built from 14 residues. Trimming removed 6 bases at V and 3 bases at J, with 14 bases between. Per germline, CDR1 MNHEY and CDR2 SMNVEV (reference sequence).

The chain is built from TRBV7-9 and TRBJ1-1; 8 nucleotides align to TRBD1. After removal of 5 bases from V and 5 bases from J, the junction contained 7 bases not matched to a gene. The CDR3 loop spans 14 amino acids. CDR1 and CDR2 (germline): SEHNR, FQNEAQ (reference sequence). CDR3 nucleotides: TGTGCCAGCAGCGTACGACAGGGGCTGACTGAAGCTTTCTTT. Its translation: CASSVRQGLTEAFF. The full variable domain, completed using reference TRBV7-9 and TRBJ1-1, is DTGVSQNPRHKITKRGQNVTFRCDPISEHNRLYWYRQTLGQGPEFLTYFQNEAQLEKSRLLSDRFSAERPKGSFSTLEIQRTEQGDSAMYLCASSVRQGLTEAFFGQGTRLTVV.

This chain connects TRBV12-2 to TRBJ2-1; no DNA check was done on the table's D call, TRBD2. TRBV12-2 is a listed pseudogene. This CDR3 has 12 amino acids. This CDR3 reads CASRSSRDEQFF. The CDR3 DNA reads as TGTGCAAGTCGCTCTAGTCGGGATGAGCAGTTCTTC.